A single sample is the source of the 9 T cell receptor beta chains below, sequenced in a study of OX40 agonist ivuxolimab in advanced cancers. Method: immunoSEQ multiplex PCR; TCRdb's copy keeps in-frame clones and lacks some. The table includes 70,000 to 80,000 clones, about 93% detected once. The material sequenced was CD4+ or CD8+ T cells sorted from blood, taken in a trial of the OX40 agonist ivuxolimab. The receptor set was obtained from an adult with an advanced solid tumor such as melanoma, head and neck, liver or kidney cancer.

V is TRBV9 and J is TRBJ1-1; 8 bases match TRBD1. CDR3 length: 15 amino acids. The germline gives CDR1 SGDLS, CDR2 YYNGEE. V lost 4 bases and J lost 5; bases outside the gene matches: 10. CDR3 nucleotide sequence: TGTGCCAGCAGCCCCTACCAGGGGGCAGAGACTGAAGCTTTCTTT. Protein sequence: CASSPYQGAETEAFF.

V usage is TRBV19 and J usage is TRBJ2-1; possibly TRBD2 for D (6 bases). The V gene lost 3 bases and the J gene lost 1 base, with 13 bases spanning the gap. The CDR3 extends over 16 amino acids. Germline CDR1 and CDR2: LNHDA and SQIVND (reference sequence). CDR3: CASSMIWGESYNEQFF. The CDR3 bases are TGTGCCAGTAGTATGATTTGGGGGGAATCCTACAATGAGCAGTTCTTC.

This clone was counted once. The CDR3 DNA is TGTGCCAGCAGCTTAAGTCGGGGGGAGACCCAGTACTTC. The encoded protein is CASSLSRGETQYF. The chain employs TRBV13 and TRBJ2-5, with a tentative D call TRBD2 (6 bases). With 2 bases removed from V and 5 bases from J, the gap between germline ends came to 9 bases. This CDR3 contains 13 residues. Germline V gene sequence: CDR1 PRHDT, CDR2 FYEKMQ (reference sequence).

The chain couples TRBV13 to TRBJ2-1, with 8 bases fitting TRBD2. Trimming removed 1 base from V and 4 bases from J; junction bases left unmatched: 9. Germline assignment: CDR1 PRHDT and CDR2 FYEKMQ (reference sequence). This CDR3 has 17 amino acids. CDR3 protein: CASSLESSGGIYNEQFF. The CDR3 DNA reads as TGTGCCAGCAGCTTAGAATCAAGCGGGGGAATATACAATGAGCAGTTCTTC.

The chain combines TRBV5-6 with TRBJ2-5; a weak D match, TRBD2 (5 bases). The closer fit of TRBJ2-7 to the DNA end suggests the J call may be wrong. Germline values: CDR1 SGHDT, CDR2 YYEEEE. The CDR3 loop spans 14 amino acids. Here the CDR3 DNA reads TGTGCCAGCAGCTTAAGGTTTGGGAGTTACGAGCAGTACTTC. Translation: CASSLRFGSYEQYF.

The J gene is TRBJ2-7, the V gene TRBV29-1; unclear D gene. V lost 4 bases and J lost 6, with 13 bases in between. Germline V gene lookup returns CDR1 SQVTM and CDR2 ANQGSEA. The CDR3 spans 12 residues. The CDR3 loop reads CSVVWPSGEQYF. DNA for the CDR3: TGCAGCGTTGTGTGGCCCTCCGGCGAGCAGTACTTC.

This sequence joins TRBV4-3 and TRBJ2-1, with TRBD2 matching over 10 bases. The CDR3 runs to 15 residues. Trimming cost V 1 base and J 7 bases; bases outside gene matches: 4. The germline CDR1 and CDR2 sequences are LGHNA and YSLEER. The CDR3 is CASSQGRTSGNEQFF. As DNA, the CDR3 is TGCGCCAGCAGCCAAGGGCGGACTAGCGGTAATGAGCAGTTCTTC.

The V and J genes are TRBV19 and TRBJ2-7; TRBD1 aligns across 8 bases. Germline V gene data show CDR1 as LNHDA and CDR2 as SQIVND (reference sequence). The CDR3 totals 15 residues. J was trimmed by 4 bases and V by 5 bases; bases with no gene match: 10. The CDR3 bases are TGTGCCAGTAGTCCCGGGACAGGAGTGACGTACGAGCAGTACTTC. Translating it yields CASSPGTGVTYEQYF.

This chain connects TRBV7-8 to TRBJ2-7; 9 nucleotides match TRBD1. The CDR3 length is 14 residues. Trimming removed 6 bases from V and 5 bases from J; junction bases left unmatched: 8. Germline CDR1 is SGHVS and CDR2 is FQNEAQ. The CDR3, as DNA: TGTGCCAGCAGACGAAAGGGACAGGGTAACGAGCAGTACTTC. Translated, it gives CASRRKGQGNEQYF.